Presented here are 4 T cell receptor beta chains from one specimen sequenced in a study of T cell clonality in common variable immunodeficiency. Method: immunoSEQ multiplex PCR; TCRdb's copy keeps in-frame clones and lacks some. The repertoire consists of around 34,000 clones, none detected only once. The sample taken for sequencing was peripheral blood mononuclear cells. The receptor source for this set is a person between 18 and 75 years old in good health.

This clone has ten or more counts. Read coverage stops 3 residues before the CDR3 terminus; the germline J gene supplies the remainder. This chain connects TRBV5-1 to TRBJ2-2; 7 bases align to TRBD1. The CDR3 is 15 residues long. The trim removed 4 bases at V and 4 bases at J, leaving 7 bases unmatched. CDR1 is SGHRS, CDR2 YFSETQ, per germline. This CDR3 reads CASSPQGIGTGELFF. The covered CDR3 bases are TGCGCCAGCAGCCCACAGGGGATCGGCACCGGGGAG.

This clone appeared a few times. The CDR3 end lies 3 residues beyond the end of the read and is filled in from the germline J gene. The rearrangement joins TRBV19 to TRBJ1-3; a weak D match, TRBD1 (5 bases). The CDR3 contains 18 residues. Germline CDR1 and CDR2: LNHDA and SQIVND (reference sequence). V was cut by 4 bases and J by 2 bases, with 21 bases left in between. Partial CDR3 DNA: TGTGCCAGTAGTACCTTAACCCCGGGACTGATAACTGGAAACACC. It codes for CASSTLTPGLITGNT. The CDR3 in full is CASSTLTPGLITGNTIYF.

This clone was counted ten times or more. The CDR3 goes on 3 residues after the read ends, and that part is filled in from the germline J gene. The chain couples TRBV18 to TRBJ2-6; 7 nucleotides agree with TRBD1. Germline assignment: CDR1 KGHSH and CDR2 LQKENI. The CDR3 is 17 residues long. V trimming: 1 base; J trimming: 1 base; junction bases outside the gene matches: 4. Incomplete CDR3 DNA: TGTGCCAGCTCACCACAATACAGGGGATCTGGGGCCAACGTC. Translated: CASSPQYRGSGANV. The CDR3 reads in full as CASSPQYRGSGANVLTF.

The sample holds many counts of this clone. CDR3 bases read: TGTGCCAGCACCCCTGGACAGGGGAGACACGAG. It yields the protein CASTPGQGRHE. The entire CDR3 protein is CASTPGQGRHEQYF. This chain uses TRBV12-3 or TRBV12-4 with TRBJ2-7; TRBD1 matches at 9 bases. With the read ending 3 residues before the CDR3 end, the germline J gene is used to fill in that end. This CDR3 is 14 amino acids long. Unmatched junction bases numbered 9, after V lost 7 bases and J lost 5 bases.